This entry describes one T cell receptor (beta chain). The antigen remains unidentified. This sample stems from a study of Ad26.COV2.S vaccination and SARS-CoV-2 variants. Study overall: The study gave Ad26.COV2.S intramuscularly, once or twice 56 days apart. Study-level findings and limits: Measures of TCR breadth and depth may have fallen short of total T cell responses.

Assay used: immunoSEQ multiplex PCR; TCRdb lists only in-frame clones, some missing. Among approximately 410,000 clones listed, approximately 88% were seen once. The sample's treatment: some 20 received Ad26.COV2.S at low or high dose, single or two shots; 5 received placebo; per-sample allocation not given. Following the first vaccine or placebo injection, samples were taken on day 63. Its platform was an Ad26 vector, and its expressed antigen was Wuhan-strain SARS-CoV-2 spike. V was shortened by 0 bases and J by 0 bases, with 6 bases between the two germline ends. The CDR3 is made up of 15 amino acids. Per germline, CDR1 SGHRS and CDR2 YFSETQ.

The J gene is TRBJ1-4, the V gene TRBV5-1; perhaps TRBD1 as D (5 bases). The origin of this receptor is a person aged 18-65 years who received the Ad26.COV2.S COVID-19 vaccine or a placebo. This material consisted of peripheral blood, taken in a trial of Ad26.COV2.S vaccine versus placebo. CDR3 nucleotide sequence: TGCGCCAGCAGCTTGGGAGGGGCAACTAATGAAAAACTGTTTTTT. It translates to CASSLGGATNEKLFF.